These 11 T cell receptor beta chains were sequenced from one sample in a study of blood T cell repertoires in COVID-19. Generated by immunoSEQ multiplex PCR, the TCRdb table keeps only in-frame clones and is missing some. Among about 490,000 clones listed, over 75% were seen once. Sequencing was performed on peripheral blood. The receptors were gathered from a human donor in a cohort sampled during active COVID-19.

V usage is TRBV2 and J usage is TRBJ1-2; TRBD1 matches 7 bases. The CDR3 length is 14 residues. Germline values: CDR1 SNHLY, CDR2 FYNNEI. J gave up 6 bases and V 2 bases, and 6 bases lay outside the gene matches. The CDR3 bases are TGTGCCAGCAGTGAAATCCGGACAGGAAATGGCTACACCTTC. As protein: CASSEIRTGNGYTF.

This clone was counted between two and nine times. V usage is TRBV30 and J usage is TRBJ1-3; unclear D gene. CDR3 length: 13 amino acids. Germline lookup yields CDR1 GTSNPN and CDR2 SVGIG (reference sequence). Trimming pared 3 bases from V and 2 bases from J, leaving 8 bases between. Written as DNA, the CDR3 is TGTGCCTGGAGAGCCCGTCCTGGAAACACCATATATTTT. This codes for CAWRARPGNTIYF.

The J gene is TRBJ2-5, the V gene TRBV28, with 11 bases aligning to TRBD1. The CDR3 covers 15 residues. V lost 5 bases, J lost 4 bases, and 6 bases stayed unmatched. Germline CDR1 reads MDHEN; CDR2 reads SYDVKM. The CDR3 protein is CASSPWTGGRETQYF. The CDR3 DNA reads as TGTGCCAGCAGTCCCTGGACAGGGGGCAGAGAGACCCAGTACTTC.

CDR3: CASSPRGGGTDTQYF. In nucleotides, the CDR3 is TGTGCCAGCTCACCACGGGGAGGGGGCACAGATACGCAGTATTTT. The chain is built from TRBV18 and TRBJ2-3; the match to TRBD2 covers 7 bases. V lost 1 base to trimming and J lost 1 base; unmatched junction nucleotides: 2. This CDR3 has 15 amino acids. The germline gives CDR1 KGHSH, CDR2 LQKENI.

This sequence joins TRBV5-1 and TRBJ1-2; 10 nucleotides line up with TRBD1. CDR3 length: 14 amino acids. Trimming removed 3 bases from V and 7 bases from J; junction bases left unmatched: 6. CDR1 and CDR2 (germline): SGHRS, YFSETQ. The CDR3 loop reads CASSWRTGGLGYTF. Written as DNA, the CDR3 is TGCGCCAGCAGCTGGAGGACAGGGGGGCTTGGCTACACCTTC.

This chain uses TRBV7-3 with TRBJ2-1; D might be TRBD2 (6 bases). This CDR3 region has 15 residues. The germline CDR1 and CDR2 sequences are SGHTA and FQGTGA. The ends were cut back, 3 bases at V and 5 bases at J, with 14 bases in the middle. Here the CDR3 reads CASSLTSRIHNEQFF. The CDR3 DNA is TGTGCCAGCAGCTTGACTAGTCGGATTCACAATGAGCAGTTCTTC.

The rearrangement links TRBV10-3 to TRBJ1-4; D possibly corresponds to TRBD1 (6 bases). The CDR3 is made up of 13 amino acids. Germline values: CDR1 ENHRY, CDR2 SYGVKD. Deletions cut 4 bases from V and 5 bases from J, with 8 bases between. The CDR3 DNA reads TGTGCCATCAGTGTTGACAGGAATGAAAAACTGTTTTTT. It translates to CAISVDRNEKLFF.

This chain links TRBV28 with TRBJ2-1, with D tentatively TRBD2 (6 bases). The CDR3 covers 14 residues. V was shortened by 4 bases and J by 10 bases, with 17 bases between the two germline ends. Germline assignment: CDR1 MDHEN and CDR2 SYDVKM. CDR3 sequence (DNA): TGTGCCAGCAGTTGGGGAGGACGATCCGGAGAGCAGTTCTTC. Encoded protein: CASSWGGRSGEQFF.

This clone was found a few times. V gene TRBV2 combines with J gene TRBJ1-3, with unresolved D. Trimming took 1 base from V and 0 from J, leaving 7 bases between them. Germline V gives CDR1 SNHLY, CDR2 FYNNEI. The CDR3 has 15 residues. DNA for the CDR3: TGTGCCAGCAGTGAAGACAGCCGCTCTGGAAACACCATATATTTT. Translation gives CASSEDSRSGNTIYF.

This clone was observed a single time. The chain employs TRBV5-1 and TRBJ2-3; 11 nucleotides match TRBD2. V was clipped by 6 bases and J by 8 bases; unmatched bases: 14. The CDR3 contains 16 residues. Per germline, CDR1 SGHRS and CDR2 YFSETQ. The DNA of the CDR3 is TGCGCCAGCACCTTCGAGGGACTAGCGGTCCCCCCTACGCAGTATTTT. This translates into CASTFEGLAVPPTQYF.

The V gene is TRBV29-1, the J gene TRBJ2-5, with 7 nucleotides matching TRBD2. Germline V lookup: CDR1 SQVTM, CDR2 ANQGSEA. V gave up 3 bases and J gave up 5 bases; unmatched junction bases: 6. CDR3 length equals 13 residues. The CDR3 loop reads CSVDRLATETQYF. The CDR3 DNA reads TGCAGCGTTGACCGACTAGCTACGGAGACCCAGTACTTC. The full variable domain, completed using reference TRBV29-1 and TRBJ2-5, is SAVISQKPSRDICQRGTSLTIQCQVDSQVTMMFWYRQQPGQSLTLIATANQGSEATYESGFVIDKFPISRPNLTFSTLTVSNMSPEDSSIYLCSVDRLATETQYFGPGTRLLVL.